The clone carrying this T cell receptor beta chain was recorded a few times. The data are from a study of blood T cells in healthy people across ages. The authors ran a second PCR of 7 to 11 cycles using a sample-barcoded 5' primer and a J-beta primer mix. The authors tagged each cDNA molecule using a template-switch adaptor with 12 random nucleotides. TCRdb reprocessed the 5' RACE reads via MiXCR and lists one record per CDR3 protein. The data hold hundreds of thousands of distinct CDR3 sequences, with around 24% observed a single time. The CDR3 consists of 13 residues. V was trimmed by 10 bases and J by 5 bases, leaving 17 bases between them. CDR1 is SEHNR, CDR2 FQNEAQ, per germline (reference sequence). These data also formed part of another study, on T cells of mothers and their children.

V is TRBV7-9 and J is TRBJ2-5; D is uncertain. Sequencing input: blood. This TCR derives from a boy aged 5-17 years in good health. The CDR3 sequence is CATASNRRETQYF. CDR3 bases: TGTGCCACAGCATCGAACCGGCGGGAGACCCAGTACTTC.